This TCR beta chain is from a study of cytomegalovirus exposure and HLA in healthy donors. Study-level findings and limits: Owing to their indistinguishability, certain V segments, notably TRBV6-2 and TRBV6-3, were excluded.

Primers: 60 Vbeta forward and 13 Jbeta reverse. Generated by immunoSEQ multiplex PCR, the TCRdb table keeps only in-frame clones and is missing some. This table has 100,000 to 150,000 clones, around 81% appearing once. Notes on this clone: What it binds is unknown.

The V gene lost 4 bases and the J gene lost 5 bases, with 13 bases spanning the gap. This CDR3 contains 14 residues. Germline V gene sequence: CDR1 SGDLS, CDR2 YYNGEE. The receptor's source is a woman in her fifties or sixties in good health and CMV-seronegative. The material sequenced was PBMCs. The rearrangement uses TRBV9 and TRBJ2-1; D is perhaps TRBD1 (6 bases). CDR3 nucleotide sequence: TGTGCCAGCAGCCCCAGGACAGCTAACAATGAGCAGTTCTTC. It is translated as CASSPRTANNEQFF.